In its sample, the clone carrying this T cell receptor (beta chain) was seen many times. Its antigen is currently unknown. Axillary draining lymph nodes of breast cancer patients supplied the node samples. This specimen comes from a study of breast tumors, draining lymph nodes, adjacent tissues. Broader study findings: Tumor repertoires ranked between lymph nodes and nontumor tissue in diversity, with V and J gene preferences.

TCRdb re-derived calls from the multiplex PCR reads in MiXCR, one entry per CDR3 protein. The sample carries fewer than 200,000 distinct CDR3 sequences, about 30% recorded once. The clonotype originates from a female donor with breast cancer. Some clones in this sample may be carry-over from other donors' samples. Sequenced: axillary lymph node tissue.

CDR3 sequence reads: CASSPARRLEQYF. CDR3 sequence (DNA): TGTGCCAGCAGTCCCGCGAGACGACTCGAGCAGTACTTC. This chain links TRBV6-5 with TRBJ2-7; the D is unclear. There are 13 residues in the CDR3. From germline, CDR1 is MNHEY and CDR2 SVGAGI. V lost 5 bases and J lost 6, with 14 bases in between.